The sequence of this T cell receptor (beta chain) was determined in a study of blood T cell repertoires in COVID-19. Turning to the study itself: The study drew acute and convalescent COVID-19 samples from the United States, Italy and Spain. T cells, B-cell-depleted T cells, or PBMCs provided the cDNA or gDNA that served as material.

Trimming left V 4 bases short and J 0 bases short, with 15 bases between. The CDR3 loop spans 16 amino acids. CDR1 and CDR2 (germline): SEHNR, FQNEAQ (reference sequence). Methods used by the authors: Quantification of nucleated cells was approximated via reference gene primer amplification. Sequencing was performed with immunoSEQ multiplex PCR; in TCRdb, only in-frame clones are kept and a portion is missing. That table gives V, J and clone size, and the DNA gave D and trimming. The sample includes 300,000 to 400,000 clones, approximately 88% of them seen just once. This clone was seen only once. Those enrolled in Seattle joined during active infection and were followed longitudinally afterward.

This clonotype was sampled from a woman in her 30s with COVID-19, enrolled during active disease. The rearrangement links TRBV7-9 to TRBJ1-1; D is possibly TRBD1 (5 bases). Sequencing was carried out using peripheral blood. CDR3 sequence: CASSSREGRLNTEAFF. DNA for the CDR3: TGTGCCAGCAGCTCCCGGGAGGGGAGGTTGAACACTGAAGCTTTCTTT. Full variable domain (rest looked up from reference TRBV7-9 and TRBJ1-1): DTGVSQNPRHKITKRGQNVTFRCDPISEHNRLYWYRQTLGQGPEFLTYFQNEAQLEKSRLLSDRFSAERPKGSFSTLEIQRTEQGDSAMYLCASSSREGRLNTEAFFGQGTRLTVV.